These 32 T cell receptor beta chains were all obtained from the same sample, sequenced in a study of OX40 agonist ivuxolimab in advanced cancers. Here immunoSEQ multiplex PCR was the method, and the copy in TCRdb shows in-frame clones only, minus some. The sample shows roughly 70,000 clones, approximately 86% of them seen only once. This specimen consisted of CD4+ or CD8+ T cells sorted from blood, obtained in a trial of the OX40 agonist ivuxolimab. The origin of the receptors is an adult with an advanced solid tumor such as melanoma, head and neck, liver or kidney cancer.

The chain joins TRBV4-1 to TRBJ1-6; 10 positions match TRBD1. The J segment lost 6 bases and the V segment lost 3 bases, leaving 8 bases of the junction unmatched. From germline, CDR1 is MGHRA and CDR2 YSYEKL. The CDR3 consists of 17 residues. This chain's CDR3 is CASSQGQGMNLNSPLHF. As DNA, the CDR3 is TGCGCCAGCAGCCAGGGACAGGGGATGAATCTTAATTCACCCCTCCACTTT.

The V call is TRBV13, the J call TRBJ2-7; TRBD2 agrees at 8 bases. V shed 5 bases, J shed 6 bases, and the junction held 9 bases outside the gene matches. Per the germline V gene, CDR1 is PRHDT and CDR2 is FYEKMQ (reference sequence). The CDR3 covers 14 residues. The CDR3 region is CASSPTSGPTEQYF. DNA for the CDR3: TGTGCCAGCAGCCCCACTAGCGGCCCCACCGAGCAGTACTTC.

The chain has TRBV7-3 and TRBJ1-1; the D is unclear. Per the germline V gene, CDR1 is SGHTA and CDR2 is FQGTGA. The CDR3 loop spans 14 amino acids. V was clipped by 6 bases and J by 3 bases, with 14 bases between them. The CDR3 DNA reads as TGTGCCAGCAGTCCGGGCCTCCGGGACACTGAAGCTTTCTTT. Translating it yields CASSPGLRDTEAFF.

The chain combines TRBV25-1 with TRBJ2-7, with TRBD2 matching over 9 bases. The ends lost 10 bases at V and 7 bases at J; junction bases unmatched: 17. CDR1 is MGHDK, CDR2 SYGVNS, per germline. The CDR3 contains 15 residues. In DNA, the CDR3 is TGTGCCACCCTAGAGGGCGGGAGGGCCGAAAGGGAGCAGTACTTC. Translating it yields CATLEGGRAEREQYF.

The chain links TRBV7-9 to TRBJ2-1; 9 bases agree with TRBD2. The CDR3 is made up of 16 amino acids. V lost 5 bases to trimming and J lost 4 bases; unmatched junction nucleotides: 9. CDR1 SEHNR and CDR2 FQNEAQ come from the germline V gene (reference sequence). DNA of the CDR3: TGTGCCAGCAGCCCACGCTCTAGCGGGGCGTACAATGAGCAGTTCTTC. As protein: CASSPRSSGAYNEQFF.

V usage is TRBV6-1 and J usage is TRBJ2-3; D remains ambiguous. The length of the CDR3 is 13 residues. Germline V lookup: CDR1 MNHNS, CDR2 SASEGT. The ends were cut back, 7 bases at V and 8 bases at J, with 16 bases in the middle. Written as DNA, the CDR3 is TGTGCCAGCATCCGGAACCCACAGAGTACGCAGTATTTT. Its protein is CASIRNPQSTQYF.

The genes are TRBV30 and TRBJ1-2; D ambiguous. The germline gives CDR1 GTSNPN, CDR2 SVGIG (reference sequence). Trimming shortened V by 0 bases and J by 7 bases, and 18 bases separated the two germline ends. The CDR3 extends over 15 amino acids. The CDR3 spells CAWSVGSVSGGGYTF. The CDR3 bases are TGTGCCTGGAGTGTCGGGAGTGTATCCGGAGGTGGCTACACCTTC.

V and J are TRBV5-1 and TRBJ2-5; 7 bases are a match to TRBD1. Germline values: CDR1 SGHRS, CDR2 YFSETQ. The CDR3 totals 15 residues. V lost 0 bases, J lost 5 bases, and 7 bases stayed unmatched. The CDR3 DNA sequence: TGCGCCAGCAGCTTGGGAGGGGGCGAGGGTGAGACCCAGTACTTC. Protein: CASSLGGGEGETQYF.

The rearrangement joins TRBV7-3 to TRBJ2-2; TRBD2 aligns across 7 bases. Looked up from germline, CDR1 is SGHTA and CDR2 is FQGTGA. CDR3 length: 16 amino acids. V gave up 3 bases and J gave up 4 bases; unmatched junction bases: 8. CDR3 bases: TGTGCCAGCAGCTTTTACCCCGGGGGGTCCACCGGGGAGCTGTTTTTT. Its protein is CASSFYPGGSTGELFF.

The chain couples TRBV2 to TRBJ2-3, with 10 positions matching TRBD2. This CDR3 has 15 amino acids. The junction had 8 bases not matched to a gene; V was cut back by 9 bases and J by 2 bases. Per the germline V gene, CDR1 is SNHLY and CDR2 is FYNNEI. The CDR3 loop is CASGGSGRATDTQYF. The CDR3 DNA reads TGTGCCAGTGGGGGGAGCGGGAGGGCCACAGATACGCAGTATTTT.

V usage is TRBV10-1 and J usage is TRBJ2-1; TRBD2 matches 8 bases. The V segment lost 0 bases and the J segment 5 bases; nucleotides outside the gene matches: 3. Germline CDR1 reads WNHNN; CDR2 reads SYGVQD (reference sequence). This CDR3 region has 15 residues. CDR3 loop: CASSESLAGDNEQFF. CDR3 sequence (DNA): TGCGCCAGCAGTGAGTCGCTAGCGGGTGACAATGAGCAGTTCTTC.

The rearrangement joins TRBV7-2 to TRBJ1-5; D may be TRBD1 (5 bases). The length of the CDR3 is 14 residues. Between the trimmed V and J ends, which lost 2 bases and 4 bases, there was a span of 9 bases. Germline CDR1 is SGHTA and CDR2 is FQGNSA. The CDR3 loop reads CASSLMGGNQPQHF. CDR3 DNA sequence: TGTGCCAGCAGCTTAATGGGGGGGAATCAGCCCCAGCATTTT.

As to this clone: Mismatch with germline at one junction end may stem from a read error. The rearrangement joins TRBV11-3 to TRBJ2-1; a weak D match, TRBD2 (6 bases). The CDR3 runs to 15 residues. Per germline, CDR1 SGHNT and CDR2 YENEEA. The CDR3 DNA follows: TGTGCCAGCAGCCCAGGAGGGGCCTCCCACAATGAGCAGTTCTTC. Protein sequence: CASSPGGASHNEQFF.

This clone was seen a handful of times. The chain joins TRBV2 to TRBJ1-1; D gene ambiguous. V lost 4 bases, J lost 0 bases, and 9 bases lay in between. The germline V gene encodes CDR1 SNHLY and CDR2 FYNNEI. The CDR3 consists of 14 residues. CDR3 DNA sequence: TGTGCCAGCAGTGGTGTTAACATGAACACTGAAGCTTTCTTT. It yields the protein CASSGVNMNTEAFF. The variable domain in full, with the rest retrieved from reference TRBV2 and TRBJ1-1, is EPEVTQTPSHQVTQMGQEVILRCVPISNHLYFYWYRQILGQKVEFLVSFYNNEISEKSEIFDDQFSVERPDGSNFTLKIRSTKLEDSAMYFCASSGVNMNTEAFFGQGTRLTVV.

The V gene is TRBV7-2, the J gene TRBJ1-2; D not certain. Trimming stripped 6 bases from V and 4 bases from J, with 12 bases between. The germline gives CDR1 SGHTA, CDR2 FQGNSA. CDR3 size: 13 residues. The chain's CDR3 is CASSFRPGYGYTF. CDR3 in DNA: TGTGCCAGCAGTTTTAGACCGGGCTATGGCTACACCTTC.

In this sample, this clone is medium-sized. This sequence joins TRBV7-8 and TRBJ2-4, with a tentative D call TRBD1 (6 bases). The ends were cut back, 5 bases at V and 0 bases at J, with 17 bases in the middle. From germline, CDR1 is SGHVS and CDR2 FQNEAQ. This CDR3 is built from 17 residues. Here the CDR3 DNA reads TGTGCCAGCAGCCTCCGGGACAAAGAACTAGCCAAAAACATTCAGTACTTC. Its translation is CASSLRDKELAKNIQYF.

V usage is TRBV21-1 and J usage is TRBJ2-2; TRBD1, the D gene given by the table, was not confirmed from the DNA. TRBV21-1 is marked as a pseudogene. CDR3 length: 14 residues. CDR3 amino acids: CASNTDRGSGELFF. Written as DNA, the CDR3 is TGTGCCAGCAATACGGACAGGGGTTCCGGGGAGCTGTTTTTT.

The CDR3 is CASSKVAGAHEQFF. For the CDR3, the DNA is TGTGCCAGCAGTAAAGTAGCGGGAGCCCATGAGCAGTTCTTC. V usage is TRBV28 and J usage is TRBJ2-1; 9 bases agree with TRBD2. The V gene end was trimmed by 5 bases and the J gene end by 8 bases; junction bases not matched to a gene: 7. This CDR3 comprises 14 residues. The V gene's germline CDR1 is MDHEN and CDR2 SYDVKM.

The chain employs TRBV27 and TRBJ1-6, with 7 bases lining up with TRBD1. V shed 5 bases and J 9 bases; nucleotides not matched to a gene: 7. The CDR3 sequence is 14 residues long. The germline V gene encodes CDR1 MNHEY and CDR2 SMNVEV (reference sequence). The chain's CDR3 is CASSRGAGGSPLHF. DNA for the CDR3: TGTGCCAGCAGTCGAGGGGCAGGGGGTTCACCCCTCCACTTT.

The chain employs TRBV6-1 and TRBJ1-1; the match to TRBD1 covers 7 bases. V gave up 4 bases and J gave up 2 bases; unmatched junction bases: 4. The CDR3 sequence is 14 residues long. The germline V gene encodes CDR1 MNHNS and CDR2 SASEGT. The CDR3 DNA reads TGTGCCAGCAGTGTTACAGGGGTAAACACTGAAGCTTTCTTT. Translated: CASSVTGVNTEAFF.

The chain is built from TRBV5-6 and TRBJ2-2, with TRBD2 identical over 7 bases. V gave up 1 base and J gave up 0 bases; unmatched junction bases: 9. The CDR3 extends over 18 amino acids. Germline lookup yields CDR1 SGHDT and CDR2 YYEEEE. CDR3 protein: CASSLRYPGTTNTGELFF. In nucleotides, the CDR3 is TGTGCCAGCAGCTTGAGGTACCCCGGGACTACGAACACCGGGGAGCTGTTTTTT.

The chain employs TRBV7-6 and TRBJ2-3, with 12 bases fitting TRBD2. Unmatched junction bases numbered 9, after V lost 3 bases and J lost 2 bases. CDR3 length: 18 amino acids. Looked up from germline, CDR1 is SGHVS and CDR2 is FNYEAQ. Here the CDR3 reads CASSFASGGAGTTDTQYF. The CDR3 DNA reads TGTGCCAGCAGCTTCGCTAGCGGGGGGGCAGGTACCACAGATACGCAGTATTTT.

The chain has TRBV2 and TRBJ1-1; TRBD1 might be the D (5 bases). CDR3 size: 15 residues. CDR1 is SNHLY and CDR2 is FYNNEI in the germline V gene. V lost 7 bases, J lost 9 bases, and 24 bases lay in between. The CDR3 reads CASTEPTGTEGKAFF. DNA for the CDR3: TGTGCCAGCACCGAACCAACCGGGACCGAAGGAAAAGCTTTCTTT.

The chain recombines TRBV29-1 with TRBJ1-2; TRBD1 is a possible D gene (6 bases). The CDR3 length is 13 residues. Per germline, CDR1 SQVTM and CDR2 ANQGSEA. Between the trimmed V and J ends, which lost 2 bases and 8 bases, there was a span of 15 bases. The CDR3 nucleotides are TGCAGCGTTGAAACAGGGAATTTGAGGGGCTACACCTTC. Amino acid sequence: CSVETGNLRGYTF.

The V gene is TRBV7-2, the J gene TRBJ2-5; 10 bases match TRBD1. Germline V CDR1 and CDR2: SGHTA, FQGNSA. This CDR3 has 14 amino acids. The junction had 4 bases not matched to a gene; V was cut back by 5 bases and J by 4 bases. This chain's CDR3 is CASSDGTGVETQYF. CDR3 sequence (DNA): TGTGCCAGCAGCGACGGGACAGGGGTAGAGACCCAGTACTTC.

The CDR3 loop is CASSVTSGRSYNEQFF. The CDR3 region has the DNA TGTGCCAGCAGCGTCACAAGCGGGAGGAGTTACAATGAGCAGTTCTTC. The genes are TRBV9 and TRBJ2-1, with 9 bases fitting TRBD2. The CDR3 runs 16 residues. Per the germline V gene, CDR1 is SGDLS and CDR2 is YYNGEE. V shed 2 bases, J shed 4 bases, and the junction held 7 bases outside the gene matches.

The chain has TRBV28 and TRBJ2-2; 10 nucleotides match TRBD2. The CDR3 has 22 residues. Germline V gene data show CDR1 as MDHEN and CDR2 as SYDVKM. The V and J ends lost 6 bases and 0 bases, in that order; junction bases with no gene match: 22. The CDR3 region has the DNA TGTGCCAGCAGGTCCCTACCAGCCGGGACACTTGGACTAGCGGCGAACACCGGGGAGCTGTTTTTT. The encoded protein is CASRSLPAGTLGLAANTGELFF.

This clone was detected only a few times. The rearrangement uses TRBV29-1 and TRBJ2-5, with 8 nucleotides matching TRBD2. V gave up 7 bases and J gave up 3 bases; unmatched junction bases: 19. The CDR3 runs 17 residues. Germline CDR1 reads SQVTM; CDR2 reads ANQGSEA. The chain's CDR3 is CSAGGKTGSPLEETQYF. CDR3 nucleotide sequence: TGCAGCGCGGGGGGGAAGACAGGTTCCCCTCTGGAAGAGACCCAGTACTTC.

The genes are TRBV30 and TRBJ2-3, with D possibly TRBD2 on 5 matching bases. V was pared by 4 bases and J by 0 bases, with 14 bases between. The CDR3 is made up of 15 amino acids. Per germline, CDR1 GTSNPN and CDR2 SVGIG (reference sequence). The DNA for the CDR3 is TGTGCCTGGACTGGGAGTACCTCTAGCACAGATACGCAGTATTTT. Protein sequence: CAWTGSTSSTDTQYF.

The CDR3 nucleotides read TGCGCCAGCAGCTCGGGACTAGCGGGAAGGTCCGGGGAGCTGTTTTTT. Translation: CASSSGLAGRSGELFF. The chain links TRBV5-1 to TRBJ2-2; 13 bases match TRBD2. Germline V CDR1 and CDR2: SGHRS, YFSETQ. V lost 3 bases and J lost 6; bases outside the gene matches: 5. The CDR3 contains 16 residues.

This clone was recorded a few times. The rearrangement joins TRBV4-1 to TRBJ1-2; 7 nucleotides line up with TRBD1. V shed 4 bases and J 2 bases; nucleotides not matched to a gene: 1. The germline V gene has CDR1 MGHRA and CDR2 YSYEKL. CDR3 length: 13 amino acids. The CDR3 protein is CASSLDRNYGYTF. The CDR3 DNA reads TGCGCCAGCAGCCTGGACAGGAACTATGGCTACACCTTC.

J is TRBJ1-1 and V is TRBV19; TRBD1 agrees at 7 bases. V gave up 3 bases and J gave up 5 bases; unmatched junction bases: 12. CDR1 and CDR2 (germline): LNHDA, SQIVND (reference sequence). The CDR3 sequence is 16 residues long. The CDR3 is CASSIPNRDRRTEAFF. In nucleotides, the CDR3 is TGTGCCAGTAGTATCCCCAACCGGGACAGACGGACTGAAGCTTTCTTT. Based on the CDR3 plus reference TRBV19 and TRBJ1-1, the full variable domain is DGGITQSPKYLFRKEGQNVTLSCEQNLNHDAMYWYRQDPGQGLRLIYYSQIVNDFQKGDIAEGYSVSREKKESFPLTVTSAQKNPTAFYLCASSIPNRDRRTEAFFGQGTRLTVV.